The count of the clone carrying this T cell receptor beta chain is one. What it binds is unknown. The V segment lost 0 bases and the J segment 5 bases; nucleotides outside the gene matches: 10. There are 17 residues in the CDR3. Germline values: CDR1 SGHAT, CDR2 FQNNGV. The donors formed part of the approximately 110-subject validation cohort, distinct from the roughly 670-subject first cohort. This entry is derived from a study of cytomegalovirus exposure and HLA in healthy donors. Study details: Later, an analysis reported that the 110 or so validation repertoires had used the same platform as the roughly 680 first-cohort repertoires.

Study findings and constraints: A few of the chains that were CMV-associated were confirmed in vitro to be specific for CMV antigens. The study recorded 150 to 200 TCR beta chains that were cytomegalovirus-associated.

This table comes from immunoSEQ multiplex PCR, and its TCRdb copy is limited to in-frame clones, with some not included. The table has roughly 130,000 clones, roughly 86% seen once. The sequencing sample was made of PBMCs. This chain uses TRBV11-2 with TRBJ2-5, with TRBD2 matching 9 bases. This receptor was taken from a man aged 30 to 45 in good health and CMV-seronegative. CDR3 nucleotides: TGTGCCAGCAGCTTAGATGCGGGGACTAGCTTGGAGGAGACCCAGTACTTC. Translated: CASSLDAGTSLEETQYF.